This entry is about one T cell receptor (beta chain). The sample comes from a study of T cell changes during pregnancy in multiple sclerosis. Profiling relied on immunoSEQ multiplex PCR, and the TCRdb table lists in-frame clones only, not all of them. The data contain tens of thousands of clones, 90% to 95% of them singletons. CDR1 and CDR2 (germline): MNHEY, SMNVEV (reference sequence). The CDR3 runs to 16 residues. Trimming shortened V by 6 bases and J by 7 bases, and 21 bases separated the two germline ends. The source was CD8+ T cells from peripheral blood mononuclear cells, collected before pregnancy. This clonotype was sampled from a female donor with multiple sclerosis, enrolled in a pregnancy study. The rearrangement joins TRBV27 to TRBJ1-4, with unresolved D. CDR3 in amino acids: CASRLLMGGLGEKLFF. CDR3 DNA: TGTGCCAGCAGACTCCTCATGGGAGGGTTGGGTGAAAAACTGTTTTTT.